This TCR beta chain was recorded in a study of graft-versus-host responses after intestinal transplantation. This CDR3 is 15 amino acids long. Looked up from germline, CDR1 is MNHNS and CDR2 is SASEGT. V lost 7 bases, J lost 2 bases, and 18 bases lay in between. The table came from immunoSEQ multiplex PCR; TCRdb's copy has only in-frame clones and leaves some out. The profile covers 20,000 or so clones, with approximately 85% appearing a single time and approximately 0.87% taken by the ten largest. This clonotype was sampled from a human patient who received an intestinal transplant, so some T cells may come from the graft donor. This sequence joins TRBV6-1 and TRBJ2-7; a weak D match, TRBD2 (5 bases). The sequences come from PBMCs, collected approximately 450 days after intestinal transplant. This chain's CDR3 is CASMSGGRVPYEQYF. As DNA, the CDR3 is TGTGCCAGCATGTCCGGCGGGCGGGTTCCCTACGAGCAGTACTTC.